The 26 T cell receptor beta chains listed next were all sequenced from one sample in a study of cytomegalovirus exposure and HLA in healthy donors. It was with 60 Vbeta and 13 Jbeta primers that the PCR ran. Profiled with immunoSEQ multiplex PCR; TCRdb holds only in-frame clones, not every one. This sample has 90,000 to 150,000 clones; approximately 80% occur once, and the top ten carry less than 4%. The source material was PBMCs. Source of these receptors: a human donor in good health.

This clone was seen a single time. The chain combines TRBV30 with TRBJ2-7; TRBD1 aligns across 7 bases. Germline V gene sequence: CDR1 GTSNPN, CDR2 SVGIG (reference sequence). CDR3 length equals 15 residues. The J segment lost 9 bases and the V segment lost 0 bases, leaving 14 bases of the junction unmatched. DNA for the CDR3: TGTGCCTGGAGTGTACGAGGGGGCCCGGGTTTTTGGCAGTACTTC. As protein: CAWSVRGGPGFWQYF. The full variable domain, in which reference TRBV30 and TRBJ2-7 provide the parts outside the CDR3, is SQTIHQWPATLVQPVGSPLSLECTVEGTSNPNLYWYRQAAGRGLQLLFYSVGIGQISSEVPQNLSASRPQDRQFILSSKKLLLSDSGFYLCAWSVRGGPGFWQYFGPGTRLTVT.

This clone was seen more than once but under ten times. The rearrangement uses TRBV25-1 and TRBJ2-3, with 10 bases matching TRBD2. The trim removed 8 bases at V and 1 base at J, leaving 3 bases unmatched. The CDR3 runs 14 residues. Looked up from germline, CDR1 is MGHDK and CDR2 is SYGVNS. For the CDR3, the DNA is TGTGCCAGCGCCCTAGCGGGAGGCACAGATACGCAGTATTTT. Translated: CASALAGGTDTQYF.

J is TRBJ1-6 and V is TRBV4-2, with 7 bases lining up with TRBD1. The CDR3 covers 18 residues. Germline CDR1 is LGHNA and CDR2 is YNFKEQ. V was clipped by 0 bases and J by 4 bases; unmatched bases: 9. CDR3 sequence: CASSQDSVRGEYNSPLHF. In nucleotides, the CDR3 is TGTGCCAGCAGCCAAGATTCGGTCAGGGGGGAATATAATTCACCCCTCCACTTT.

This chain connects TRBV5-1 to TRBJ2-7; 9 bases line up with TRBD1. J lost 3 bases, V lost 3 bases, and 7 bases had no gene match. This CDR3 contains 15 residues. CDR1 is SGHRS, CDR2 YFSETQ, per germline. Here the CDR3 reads CASSWGDRAHYEQYF. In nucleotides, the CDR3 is TGCGCCAGCAGCTGGGGGGACAGGGCCCACTACGAGCAGTACTTC.

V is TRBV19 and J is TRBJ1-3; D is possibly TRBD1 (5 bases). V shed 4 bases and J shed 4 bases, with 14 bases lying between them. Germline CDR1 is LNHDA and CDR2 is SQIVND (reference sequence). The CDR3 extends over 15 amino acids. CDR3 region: CASSTIDRSGNTIYF. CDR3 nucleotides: TGTGCCAGTAGTACAATCGACAGATCCGGAAACACCATATATTTT.

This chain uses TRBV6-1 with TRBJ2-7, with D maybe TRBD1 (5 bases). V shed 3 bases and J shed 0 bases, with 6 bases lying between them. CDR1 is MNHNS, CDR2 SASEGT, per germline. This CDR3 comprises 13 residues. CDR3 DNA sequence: TGTGCCAGCAGTGATCAGGGCTCCTACGAGCAGTACTTC. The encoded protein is CASSDQGSYEQYF.

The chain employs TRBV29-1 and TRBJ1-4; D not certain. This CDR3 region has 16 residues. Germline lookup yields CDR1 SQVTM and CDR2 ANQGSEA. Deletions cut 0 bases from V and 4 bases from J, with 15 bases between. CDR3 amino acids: CSVEDPGRWNNEKLFF. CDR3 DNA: TGCAGCGTTGAAGATCCCGGGAGGTGGAATAATGAAAAACTGTTTTTT.

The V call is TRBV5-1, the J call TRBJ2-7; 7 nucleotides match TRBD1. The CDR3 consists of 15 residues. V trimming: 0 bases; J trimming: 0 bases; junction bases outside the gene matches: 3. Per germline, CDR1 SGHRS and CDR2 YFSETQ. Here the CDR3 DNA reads TGCGCCAGCAGCTTGGGACAGGGCGTCTCCTACGAGCAGTACTTC. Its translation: CASSLGQGVSYEQYF.

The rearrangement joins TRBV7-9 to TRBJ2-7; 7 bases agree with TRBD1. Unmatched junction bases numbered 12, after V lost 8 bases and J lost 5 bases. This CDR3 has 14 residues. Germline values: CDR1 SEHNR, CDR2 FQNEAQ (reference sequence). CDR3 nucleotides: TGTGCCAGCGTCAAAACAGGGGATGGCGACGAGCAGTACTTC. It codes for CASVKTGDGDEQYF.

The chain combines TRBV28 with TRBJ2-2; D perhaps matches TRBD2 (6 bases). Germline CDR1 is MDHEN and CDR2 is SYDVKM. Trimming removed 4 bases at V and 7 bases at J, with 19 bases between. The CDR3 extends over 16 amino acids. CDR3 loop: CASSSGTGIRDGELFF. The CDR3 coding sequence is TGTGCCAGCAGTTCTGGGACTGGGATCAGGGACGGGGAGCTGTTTTTT. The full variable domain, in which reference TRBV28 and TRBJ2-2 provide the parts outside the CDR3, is DVKVTQSSRYLVKRTGEKVFLECVQDMDHENMFWYRQDPGLGLRLIYFSYDVKMKEKGDIPEGYSVSREKKERFSLILESASTNQTSMYLCASSSGTGIRDGELFFGEGSRLTVL.

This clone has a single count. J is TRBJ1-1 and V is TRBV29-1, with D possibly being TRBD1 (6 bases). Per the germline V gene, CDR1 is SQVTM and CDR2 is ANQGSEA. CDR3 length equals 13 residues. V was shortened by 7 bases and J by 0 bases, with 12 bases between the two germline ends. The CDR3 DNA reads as TGCAGCGCCCGACAGGACCTGAACACTGAAGCTTTCTTT. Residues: CSARQDLNTEAFF.

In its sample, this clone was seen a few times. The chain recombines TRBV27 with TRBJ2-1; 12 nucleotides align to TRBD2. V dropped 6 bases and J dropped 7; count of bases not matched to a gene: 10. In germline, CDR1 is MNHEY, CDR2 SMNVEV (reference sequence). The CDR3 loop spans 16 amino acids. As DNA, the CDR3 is TGTGCCAGCAGGATCACCGGGACTAGCGGGTTAAATGAGCAGTTCTTC. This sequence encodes CASRITGTSGLNEQFF.

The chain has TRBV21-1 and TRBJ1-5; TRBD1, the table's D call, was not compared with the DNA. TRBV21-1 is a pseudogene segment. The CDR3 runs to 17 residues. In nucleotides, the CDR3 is TGTGCCAGCAGCAAAGGGGAGACAGGGATTAGCAATCAGCCCCAGCATTTT. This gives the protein CASSKGETGISNQPQHF.

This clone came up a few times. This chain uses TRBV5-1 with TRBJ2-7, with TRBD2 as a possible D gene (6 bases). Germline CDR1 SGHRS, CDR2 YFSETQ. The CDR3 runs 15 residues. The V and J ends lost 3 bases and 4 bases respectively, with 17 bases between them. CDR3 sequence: CASSYRDSAVYEQYF. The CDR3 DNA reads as TGCGCCAGCAGCTATCGGGACTCCGCCGTGTACGAGCAGTACTTC.

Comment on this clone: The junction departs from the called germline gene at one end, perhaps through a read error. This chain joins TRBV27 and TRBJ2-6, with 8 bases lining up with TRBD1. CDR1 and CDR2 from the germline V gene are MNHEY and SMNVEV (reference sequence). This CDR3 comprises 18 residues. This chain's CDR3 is CASSLSIPQGAGANGLTF. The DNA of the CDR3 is TGTGCCAGCAGTTTATCAATTCCGCAGGGGGCTGGGGCCAACGGCCTGACTTTC.

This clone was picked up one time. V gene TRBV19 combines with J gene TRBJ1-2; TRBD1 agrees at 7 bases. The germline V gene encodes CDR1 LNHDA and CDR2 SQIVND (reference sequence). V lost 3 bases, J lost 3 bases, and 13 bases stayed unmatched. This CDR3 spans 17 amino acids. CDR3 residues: CASSIQPVDREYYGYTF. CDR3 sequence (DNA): TGTGCCAGTAGTATCCAACCTGTTGACAGGGAGTACTATGGCTACACCTTC.

The CDR3 DNA reads as TGTGCCAGCACCCTGGGGCGCACTGAAGCTTTCTTT. As protein: CASTLGRTEAFF. V and J are TRBV28 and TRBJ1-1; D might be TRBD1 (5 bases). This CDR3 contains 12 residues. Germline V gene sequence: CDR1 MDHEN, CDR2 SYDVKM. Trimming took off 7 bases at V and 4 bases at J, with 10 bases between the two ends.

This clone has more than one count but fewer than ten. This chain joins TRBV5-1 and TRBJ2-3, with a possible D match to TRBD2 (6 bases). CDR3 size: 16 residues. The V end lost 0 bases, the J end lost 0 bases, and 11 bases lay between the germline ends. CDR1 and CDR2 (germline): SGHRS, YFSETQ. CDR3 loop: CASSLVGGVSTDTQYF. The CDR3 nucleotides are TGCGCCAGCAGCTTGGTTGGCGGGGTCAGCACAGATACGCAGTATTTT. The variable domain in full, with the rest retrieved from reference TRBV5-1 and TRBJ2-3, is KAGVTQTPRYLIKTRGQQVTLSCSPISGHRSVSWYQQTPGQGLQFLFEYFSETQRNKGNFPGRFSGRQFSNSRSEMNVSTLELGDSALYLCASSLVGGVSTDTQYFGPGTRLTVL.

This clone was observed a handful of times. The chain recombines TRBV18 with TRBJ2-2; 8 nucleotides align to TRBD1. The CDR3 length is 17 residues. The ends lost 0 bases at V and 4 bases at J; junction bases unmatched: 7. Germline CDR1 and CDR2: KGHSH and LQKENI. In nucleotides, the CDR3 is TGTGCCAGCTCACCACCTGGACAGGGTGTCGGCACCGGGGAGCTGTTTTTT. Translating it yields CASSPPGQGVGTGELFF.

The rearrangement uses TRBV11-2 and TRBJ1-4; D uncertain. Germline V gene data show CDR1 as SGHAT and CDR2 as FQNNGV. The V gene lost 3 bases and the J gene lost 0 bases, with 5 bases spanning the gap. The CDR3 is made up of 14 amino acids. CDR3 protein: CASSFGPTNEKLFF. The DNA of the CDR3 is TGTGCCAGCAGCTTTGGGCCAACTAATGAAAAACTGTTTTTT.

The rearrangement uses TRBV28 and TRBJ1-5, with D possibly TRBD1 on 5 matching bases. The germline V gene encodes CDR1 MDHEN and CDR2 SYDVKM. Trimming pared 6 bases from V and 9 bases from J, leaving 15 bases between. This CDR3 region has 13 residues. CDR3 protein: CASRPGLVRPQHF. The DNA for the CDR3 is TGTGCCAGCAGACCAGGGCTTGTCAGGCCCCAGCATTTT.

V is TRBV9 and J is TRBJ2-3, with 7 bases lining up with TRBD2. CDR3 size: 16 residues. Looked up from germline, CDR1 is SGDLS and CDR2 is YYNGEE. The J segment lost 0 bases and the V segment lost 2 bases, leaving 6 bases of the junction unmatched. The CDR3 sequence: CASSVSGWLSTDTQYF. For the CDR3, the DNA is TGTGCCAGCAGCGTTAGCGGGTGGCTAAGCACAGATACGCAGTATTTT. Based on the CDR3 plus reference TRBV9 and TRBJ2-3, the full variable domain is DSGVTQTPKHLITATGQRVTLRCSPRSGDLSVYWYQQSLDQGLQFLIQYYNGEERAKGNILERFSAQQFPDLHSELNLSSLELGDSALYFCASSVSGWLSTDTQYFGPGTRLTVL.

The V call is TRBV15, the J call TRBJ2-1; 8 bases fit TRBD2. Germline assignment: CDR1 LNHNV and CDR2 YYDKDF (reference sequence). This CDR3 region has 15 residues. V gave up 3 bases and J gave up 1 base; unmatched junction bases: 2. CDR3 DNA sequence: TGTGCCACCAGCAGTAGCGGGGCTTCCTACAATGAGCAGTTCTTC. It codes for CATSSSGASYNEQFF.

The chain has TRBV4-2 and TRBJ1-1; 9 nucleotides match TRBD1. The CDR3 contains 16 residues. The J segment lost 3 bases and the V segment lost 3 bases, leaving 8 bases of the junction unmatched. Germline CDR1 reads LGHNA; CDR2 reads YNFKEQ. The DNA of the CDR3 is TGTGCCAGCAGCCACCCCGGGACAGGGACCCACACTGAAGCTTTCTTT. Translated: CASSHPGTGTHTEAFF.

The CDR3: CASTYGTGWTEAFF. In nucleotides, the CDR3 is TGTGCCAGTACCTACGGGACAGGGTGGACTGAAGCTTTCTTT. This chain links TRBV19 with TRBJ1-1; 9 nucleotides match TRBD1. The J segment lost 5 bases and the V segment lost 7 bases, leaving 8 bases of the junction unmatched. The CDR3 contains 14 residues. CDR1 and CDR2 (germline): LNHDA, SQIVND (reference sequence).

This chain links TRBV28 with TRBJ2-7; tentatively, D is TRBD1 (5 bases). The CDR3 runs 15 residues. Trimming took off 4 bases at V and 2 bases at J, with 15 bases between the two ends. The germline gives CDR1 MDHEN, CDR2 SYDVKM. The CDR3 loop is CASSSLDRLAYEQYF. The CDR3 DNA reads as TGTGCCAGCAGTTCCCTCGACAGATTAGCCTACGAGCAGTACTTC.